The text below deals with one T cell receptor (beta chain). This clone has only one observation. What this receptor recognizes is not known. Base qualities are not recorded, but no much larger clone differs from it by a single base. The sample is drawn from a study of T cell changes during pregnancy in multiple sclerosis (dated by TCRdb to about 2019). At the level of the whole study: Changes in the T cell repertoire over the course of pregnancy were examined in this study in women with multiple sclerosis.

The CDR3 contains 15 residues, cysteine and phenylalanine counted. Just the 45-base CDR3 DNA is kept, in frame starting at base 1. CDR1 and CDR2 were assigned from the germline V gene as SGDLS and YYNGEE. V sheds 0 bases and J sheds 0 bases, leaving 10 bases between their ends. Receptor amplification or capture employed the immunoSEQ multiplex PCR assay. The table was pulled from immuneACCESS by TCRdb, which kept in-frame rearrangements only. Such tables lose some clones; where checked, under half of the loss comes from unresolved V genes, and the rest has no known cause. This sample gives 85,000 to 130,000 clones in total; just under 95% of them show up just once. The top ten constitute 1.6% of the sample.

The chain is encoded by TRBV9 joined to TRBJ2-7, with a tentative D gene TRBD1 over 6 matching bases. The clonotype comes from a female donor with multiple sclerosis, enrolled in a pregnancy study. The sample in question was peripheral blood, obtained after pregnancy. The DNA sequence follows: TGTGCCAGCAGCGTAGATGGCAGGGGCTCCTACGAGCAGTACTTC. The resulting protein is CASSVDGRGSYEQYF. Here the CDR3 is joined to the reference TRBV9 and TRBJ2-7 genes, and the full variable domain is: DSGVTQTPKHLITATGQRVTLRCSPRSGDLSVYWYQQSLDQGLQFLIQYYNGEERAKGNILERFSAQQFPDLHSELNLSSLELGDSALYFCASSVDGRGSYEQYFGPGTRLTVT.